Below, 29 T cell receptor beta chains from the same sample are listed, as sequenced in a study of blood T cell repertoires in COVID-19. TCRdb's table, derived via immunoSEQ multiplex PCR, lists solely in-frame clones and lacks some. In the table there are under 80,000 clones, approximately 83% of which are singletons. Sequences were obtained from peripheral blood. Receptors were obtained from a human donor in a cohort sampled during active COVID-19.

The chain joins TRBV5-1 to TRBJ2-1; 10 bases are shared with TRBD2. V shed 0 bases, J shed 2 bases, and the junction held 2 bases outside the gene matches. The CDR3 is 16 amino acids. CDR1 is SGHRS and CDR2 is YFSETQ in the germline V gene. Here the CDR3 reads CASSLVAGGTYNEQFF. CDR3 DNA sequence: TGCGCCAGCAGCTTGGTAGCGGGAGGCACCTACAATGAGCAGTTCTTC.

CDR3 in amino acids: CASATAGSTDTQYF. CDR3 nucleotide sequence: TGTGCCAGCGCCACAGCGGGCAGCACAGATACGCAGTATTTT. V gene TRBV4-2 combines with J gene TRBJ2-3; tentative D call: TRBD2 (6 bases). The CDR3 spans 14 residues. CDR1 is LGHNA, CDR2 YNFKEQ, per germline. Trimming removed 8 bases at V and 0 bases at J, with 12 bases between.

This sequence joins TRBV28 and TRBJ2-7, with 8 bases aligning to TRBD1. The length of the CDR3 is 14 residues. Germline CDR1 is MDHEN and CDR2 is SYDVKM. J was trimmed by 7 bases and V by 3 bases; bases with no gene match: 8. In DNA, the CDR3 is TGTGCCAGCAGTTTGGGAGGACAGGGCAGGGAGCAGTACTTC. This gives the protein CASSLGGQGREQYF.

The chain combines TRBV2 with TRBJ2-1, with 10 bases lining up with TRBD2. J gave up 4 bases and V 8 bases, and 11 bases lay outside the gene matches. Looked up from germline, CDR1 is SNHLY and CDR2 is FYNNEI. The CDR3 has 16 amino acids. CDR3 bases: TGTGCCAGCGGAAGGCGGACTAGCGGAAATTACAATGAGCAGTTCTTC. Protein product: CASGRRTSGNYNEQFF. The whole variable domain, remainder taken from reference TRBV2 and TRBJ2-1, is EPEVTQTPSHQVTQMGQEVILRCVPISNHLYFYWYRQILGQKVEFLVSFYNNEISEKSEIFDDQFSVERPDGSNFTLKIRSTKLEDSAMYFCASGRRTSGNYNEQFFGPGTRLTVL.

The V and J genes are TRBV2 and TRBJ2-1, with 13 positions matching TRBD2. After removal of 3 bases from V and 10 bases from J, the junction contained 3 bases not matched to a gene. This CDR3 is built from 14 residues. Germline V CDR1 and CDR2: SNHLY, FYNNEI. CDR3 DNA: TGTGCCAGCAGTGAGACGGGACTAGCGGGAGAGCAGTTCTTC. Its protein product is CASSETGLAGEQFF.

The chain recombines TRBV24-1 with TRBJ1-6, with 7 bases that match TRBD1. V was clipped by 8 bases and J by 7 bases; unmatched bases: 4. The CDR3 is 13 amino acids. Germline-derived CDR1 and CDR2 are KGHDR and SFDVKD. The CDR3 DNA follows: TGTGCCACCAACCGGGACAGAAATTCACCCCTCCACTTT. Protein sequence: CATNRDRNSPLHF.

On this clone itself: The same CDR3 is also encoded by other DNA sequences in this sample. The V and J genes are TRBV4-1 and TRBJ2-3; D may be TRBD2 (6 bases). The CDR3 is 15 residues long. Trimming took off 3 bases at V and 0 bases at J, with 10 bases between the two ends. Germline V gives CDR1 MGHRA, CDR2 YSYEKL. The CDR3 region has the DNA TGCGCCAGCAGCCACTTTAGCGGTAGCACAGATACGCAGTATTTT. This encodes CASSHFSGSTDTQYF.

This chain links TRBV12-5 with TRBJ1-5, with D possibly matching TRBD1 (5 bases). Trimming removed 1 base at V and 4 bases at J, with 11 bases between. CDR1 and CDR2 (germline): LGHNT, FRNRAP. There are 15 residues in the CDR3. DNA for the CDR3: TGTGCTAGTGGTTTGGGTGACAGTCGGAATCAGCCCCAGCATTTT. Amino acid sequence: CASGLGDSRNQPQHF.

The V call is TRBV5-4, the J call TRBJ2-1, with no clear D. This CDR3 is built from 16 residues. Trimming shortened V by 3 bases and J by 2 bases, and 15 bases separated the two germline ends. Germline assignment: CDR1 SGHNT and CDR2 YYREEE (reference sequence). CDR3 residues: CASSSVRVRAYNEQFF. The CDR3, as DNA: TGTGCCAGCAGCTCGGTCAGAGTACGGGCCTACAATGAGCAGTTCTTC.

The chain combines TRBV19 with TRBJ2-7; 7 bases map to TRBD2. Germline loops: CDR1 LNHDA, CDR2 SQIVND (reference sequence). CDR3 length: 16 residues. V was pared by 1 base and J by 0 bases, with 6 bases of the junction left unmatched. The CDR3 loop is CASSIGPRGSSYEQYF. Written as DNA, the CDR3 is TGTGCCAGTAGTATAGGGCCCCGCGGGAGCTCCTACGAGCAGTACTTC.

The CDR3 region has the DNA TGTGCCAGCAGTAATGGGCCGCTATACACAGATACGCAGTATTTT. Translated, it gives CASSNGPLYTDTQYF. The chain uses TRBV6-2 or TRBV6-3 and TRBJ2-3; unclear D gene. CDR3 size: 15 residues. V was pared by 5 bases and J by 2 bases, with 14 bases between. The germline CDR1 and CDR2 sequences are MNHEY and SVGEGT.

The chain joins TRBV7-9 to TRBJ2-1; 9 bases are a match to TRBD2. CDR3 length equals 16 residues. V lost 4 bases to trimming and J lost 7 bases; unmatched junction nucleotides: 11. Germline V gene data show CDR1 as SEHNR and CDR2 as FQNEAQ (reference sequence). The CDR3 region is CASSSQGGSGRNEQFF. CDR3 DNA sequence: TGTGCCAGCAGCTCCCAGGGCGGTAGCGGGAGAAATGAGCAGTTCTTC.

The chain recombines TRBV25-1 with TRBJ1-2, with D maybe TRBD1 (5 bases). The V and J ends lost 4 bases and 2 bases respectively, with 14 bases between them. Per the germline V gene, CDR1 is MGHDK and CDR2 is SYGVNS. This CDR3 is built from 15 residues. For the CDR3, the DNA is TGTGCCAGCAGTGCGGCCCTCAAGGGGAACTATGGCTACACCTTC. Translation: CASSAALKGNYGYTF.

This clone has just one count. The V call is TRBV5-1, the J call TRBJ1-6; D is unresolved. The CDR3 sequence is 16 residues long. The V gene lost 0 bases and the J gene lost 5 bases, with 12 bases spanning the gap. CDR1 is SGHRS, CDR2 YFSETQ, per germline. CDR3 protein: CASSLDTSADNSPLHF. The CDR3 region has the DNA TGCGCCAGCAGCTTGGACACCTCCGCAGATAATTCACCCCTCCACTTT.

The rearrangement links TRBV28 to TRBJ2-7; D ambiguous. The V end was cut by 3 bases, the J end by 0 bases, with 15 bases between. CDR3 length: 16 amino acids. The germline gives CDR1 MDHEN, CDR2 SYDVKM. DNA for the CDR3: TGTGCCAGCAGTTTTTCCTTGCGATCGAGCTCCTACGAGCAGTACTTC. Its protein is CASSFSLRSSSYEQYF.

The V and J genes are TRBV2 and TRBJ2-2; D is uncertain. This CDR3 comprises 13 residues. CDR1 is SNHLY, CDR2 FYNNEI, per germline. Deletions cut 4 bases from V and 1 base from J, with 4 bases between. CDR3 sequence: CASSGQNTGELFF. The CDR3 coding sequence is TGTGCCAGCAGTGGACAGAACACCGGGGAGCTGTTTTTT. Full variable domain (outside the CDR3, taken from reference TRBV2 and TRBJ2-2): EPEVTQTPSHQVTQMGQEVILRCVPISNHLYFYWYRQILGQKVEFLVSFYNNEISEKSEIFDDQFSVERPDGSNFTLKIRSTKLEDSAMYFCASSGQNTGELFFGEGSRLTVL.

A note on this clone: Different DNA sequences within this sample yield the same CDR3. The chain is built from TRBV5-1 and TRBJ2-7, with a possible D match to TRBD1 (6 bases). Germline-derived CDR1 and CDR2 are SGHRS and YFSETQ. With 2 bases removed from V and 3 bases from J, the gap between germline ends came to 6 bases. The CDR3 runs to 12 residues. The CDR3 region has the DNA TGCGCCAGCAGCTTACAGGGCTACGAGCAGTACTTC. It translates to CASSLQGYEQYF.

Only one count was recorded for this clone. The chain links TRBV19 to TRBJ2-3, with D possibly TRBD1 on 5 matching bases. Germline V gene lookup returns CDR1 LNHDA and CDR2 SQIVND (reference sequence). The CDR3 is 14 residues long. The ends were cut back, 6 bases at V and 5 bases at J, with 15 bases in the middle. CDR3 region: CASRSGQVGDTQYF. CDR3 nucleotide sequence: TGTGCCAGTAGATCAGGGCAGGTGGGAGATACGCAGTATTTT.

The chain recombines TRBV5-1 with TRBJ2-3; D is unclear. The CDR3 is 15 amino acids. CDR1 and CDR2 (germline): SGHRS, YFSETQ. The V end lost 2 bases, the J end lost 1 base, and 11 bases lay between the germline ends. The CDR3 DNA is TGCGCCAGCAGCTTAACAGTCTCAGGCACAGATACGCAGTATTTT. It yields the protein CASSLTVSGTDTQYF.

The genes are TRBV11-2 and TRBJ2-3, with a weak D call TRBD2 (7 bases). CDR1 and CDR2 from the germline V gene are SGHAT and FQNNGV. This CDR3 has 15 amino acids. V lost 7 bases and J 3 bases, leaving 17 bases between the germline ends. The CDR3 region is CASTPRGGETDTQYF. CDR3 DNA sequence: TGTGCCAGCACCCCGAGGGGGGGGGAGACAGATACGCAGTATTTT.

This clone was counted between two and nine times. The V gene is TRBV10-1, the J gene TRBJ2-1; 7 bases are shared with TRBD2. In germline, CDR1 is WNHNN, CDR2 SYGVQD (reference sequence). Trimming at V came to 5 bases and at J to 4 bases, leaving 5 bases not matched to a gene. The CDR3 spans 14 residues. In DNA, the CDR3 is TGCGCCAGCAGTTCGAGCGGGACTTACAATGAGCAGTTCTTC. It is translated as CASSSSGTYNEQFF.

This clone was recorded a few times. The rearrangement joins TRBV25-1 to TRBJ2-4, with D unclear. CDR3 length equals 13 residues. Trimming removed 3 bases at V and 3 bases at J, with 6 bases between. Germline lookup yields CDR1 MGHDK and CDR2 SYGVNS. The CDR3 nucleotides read TGTGCCAGCAGTGACAAGCTCAAAAACATTCAGTACTTC. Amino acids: CASSDKLKNIQYF.

The CDR3 region is CASRITGGPVGEQFF. The CDR3, as DNA: TGTGCCAGTAGAATAACGGGAGGGCCGGTGGGTGAGCAGTTCTTC. The chain carries TRBV19 and TRBJ2-1; 8 nucleotides align to TRBD2. Germline V lookup: CDR1 LNHDA, CDR2 SQIVND (reference sequence). The V and J ends lost 6 bases and 9 bases, in that order; junction bases with no gene match: 13. The CDR3 is made up of 15 amino acids.

DNA for the CDR3: TGTGCCAGTAGCACTAGCGGGAGTAACTATGAGCAGTTCTTC. This translates into CASSTSGSNYEQFF. The V and J genes are TRBV19 and TRBJ2-1; 11 nucleotides line up with TRBD2. Germline trimming cut 6 bases from V and 8 bases from J; bases unmatched to any gene: 6. Per the germline V gene, CDR1 is LNHDA and CDR2 is SQIVND (reference sequence). The CDR3 is made up of 14 amino acids.

CDR3 sequence (DNA): TGTGCCAGCAGCCCAGGGGGTGGGTACTATAGGCAGTATTTT. Translation: CASSPGGGYYRQYF. The V gene is TRBV28, the J gene TRBJ2-3, with 7 positions matching TRBD1. Germline lookup yields CDR1 MDHEN and CDR2 SYDVKM. The CDR3 runs to 14 residues. V gave up 6 bases and J gave up 11 bases; unmatched junction bases: 14.

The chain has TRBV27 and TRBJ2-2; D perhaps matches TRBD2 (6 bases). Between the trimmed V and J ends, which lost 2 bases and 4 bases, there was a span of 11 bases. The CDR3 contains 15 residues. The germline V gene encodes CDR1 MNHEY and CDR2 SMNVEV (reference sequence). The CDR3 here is CASSLGRGITGELFF. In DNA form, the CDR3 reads TGTGCCAGCAGTTTAGGACGGGGGATCACCGGGGAGCTGTTTTTT.

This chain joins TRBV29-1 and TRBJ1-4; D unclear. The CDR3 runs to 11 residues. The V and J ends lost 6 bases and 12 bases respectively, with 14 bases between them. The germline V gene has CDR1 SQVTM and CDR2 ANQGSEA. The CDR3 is CSVITLGELFF. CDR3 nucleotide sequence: TGCAGCGTGATAACTCTCGGGGAACTGTTTTTT.

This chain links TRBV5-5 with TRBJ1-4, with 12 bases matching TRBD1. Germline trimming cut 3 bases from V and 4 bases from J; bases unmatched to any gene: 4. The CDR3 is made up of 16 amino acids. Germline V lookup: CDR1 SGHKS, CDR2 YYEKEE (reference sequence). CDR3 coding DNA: TGTGCCAGCAGCTGGGACAGGGGGCGAATTAATGAAAAACTGTTTTTT. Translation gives CASSWDRGRINEKLFF.

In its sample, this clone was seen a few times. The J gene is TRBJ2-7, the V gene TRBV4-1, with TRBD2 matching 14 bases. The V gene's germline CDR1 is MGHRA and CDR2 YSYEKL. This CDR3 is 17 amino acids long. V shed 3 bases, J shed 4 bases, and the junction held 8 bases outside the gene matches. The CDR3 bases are TGCGCCAGCAGCCAGGGACTAGCGGGAGTCCCGCCGTACGAGCAGTACTTC. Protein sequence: CASSQGLAGVPPYEQYF.